The 12 T cell receptor beta chains presented below share a single source sample, sequenced in a study of cytomegalovirus exposure and HLA in healthy donors. PCR was performed using 60 Vbeta and 13 Jbeta primers. Profiling relied on immunoSEQ multiplex PCR, and the TCRdb table lists in-frame clones only, not all of them. The table has about 140,000 clones, roughly 80% seen once. Input material: PBMCs. These receptors were taken from a female donor in good health and CMV-seronegative.

V usage is TRBV18 and J usage is TRBJ1-1; 7 bases map to TRBD1. CDR3 length: 17 amino acids. Germline lookup yields CDR1 KGHSH and CDR2 LQKENI. Trimming cost V 3 bases and J 4 bases; bases outside gene matches: 14. CDR3 protein: CASSPGTAYRSGTEAFF. The CDR3 coding sequence is TGTGCCAGCTCACCCGGGACAGCGTATCGGTCGGGCACTGAAGCTTTCTTT.

This clone occurred a few times. The CDR3 does not close with the conserved phenylalanine or tryptophan, likely indicating a read error. No DNA is shown, since the ends of the CDR3 on it are uncertain; the CDR3 is the one TCRdb lists. The chain couples TRBV6-1 to TRBJ1-4; the DNA was not compared with TRBD1, the D call given in the table. The CDR3 numbers 14 amino acids, ends counted. CDR1 MNHNS and CDR2 SASEGT come from the germline V gene. The CDR3 sequence: CASSGGGQGAAGSI.

CDR3 nucleotide sequence: TGTGCCAGCAGTGAGCCAGGGGGCAACGAGCAGTACTTC. It codes for CASSEPGGNEQYF. The chain combines TRBV25-1 with TRBJ2-7, with TRBD1 identical over 8 bases. Trimming took 3 bases from V and 5 from J; bases not matched to a gene: 3. Looked up from germline, CDR1 is MGHDK and CDR2 is SYGVNS. The CDR3 totals 13 residues.

The rearrangement links TRBV6-1 to TRBJ2-3; TRBD1 matches at 9 bases. This CDR3 has 15 amino acids. CDR1 and CDR2 from the germline V gene are MNHNS and SASEGT. After removal of 4 bases from V and 2 bases from J, the junction contained 4 bases not matched to a gene. Written as DNA, the CDR3 is TGTGCCAGCAGTGGTGGGACAGGGCACACAGATACGCAGTATTTT. It translates to CASSGGTGHTDTQYF.

This chain joins TRBV6-5 and TRBJ1-3; 7 bases map to TRBD1. This CDR3 has 14 amino acids. Germline trimming cut 5 bases from V and 2 bases from J; bases unmatched to any gene: 3. CDR1 is MNHEY and CDR2 is SVGAGI in the germline V gene. The CDR3 is CASSPTGAGNTIYF. The CDR3 DNA reads TGTGCCAGCAGTCCCACAGGGGCTGGAAACACCATATATTTT.

For this clone: The same CDR3 also results from other DNA sequences found in this sample. The chain is built from TRBV9 and TRBJ1-1; D is unclear. The CDR3 is made up of 13 amino acids. V gave up 0 bases and J gave up 4 bases, with 7 bases separating them. The germline CDR1 and CDR2 sequences are SGDLS and YYNGEE. DNA for the CDR3: TGTGCCAGCAGCGTAGGAGGGCGCACTGAAGCTTTCTTT. Its translation: CASSVGGRTEAFF.

The chain links TRBV30 to TRBJ2-1; a weak D match, TRBD2 (6 bases). V dropped 3 bases and J dropped 6 bases, with 9 bases sitting between them. Per the germline V gene, CDR1 is GTSNPN and CDR2 is SVGIG (reference sequence). CDR3 length: 12 amino acids. CDR3 protein: CAWRGLTNEQFF. CDR3 in DNA: TGTGCCTGGAGGGGACTGACCAATGAGCAGTTCTTC. Full variable domain (remainder filled in from reference TRBV30 and TRBJ2-1): SQTIHQWPATLVQPVGSPLSLECTVEGTSNPNLYWYRQAAGRGLQLLFYSVGIGQISSEVPQNLSASRPQDRQFILSSKKLLLSDSGFYLCAWRGLTNEQFFGPGTRLTVL.

This chain joins TRBV7-8 and TRBJ2-7; 8 bases align to TRBD2. Germline CDR1 is SGHVS and CDR2 is FQNEAQ. J lost 4 bases, V lost 5 bases, and 7 bases had no gene match. This CDR3 is built from 14 residues. DNA for the CDR3: TGTGCCAGCAGCGAGGCGGGAGGAAGGTACGAGCAGTACTTC. Translated: CASSEAGGRYEQYF.

This clone came up a few times. CDR3 sequence: CASSQEAGEVGELFF. In DNA form, the CDR3 reads TGCGCCAGCAGCCAAGAGGCGGGAGAGGTCGGGGAGCTGTTTTTT. The chain employs TRBV4-1 and TRBJ2-2; 7 positions agree with TRBD2. The CDR3 spans 15 residues. Trimming took 0 bases from V and 7 from J; bases not matched to a gene: 5. Germline CDR1 reads MGHRA; CDR2 reads YSYEKL.

The gene calls are TRBV2 and TRBJ2-7; D gene uncertain. Germline V CDR1 and CDR2: SNHLY, FYNNEI. The CDR3 runs to 15 residues. V gave up 7 bases and J gave up 3 bases, with 19 bases separating them. The DNA for the CDR3 is TGTGCCAGCAACCCTCCCGAGCTGGGCATCTACGAGCAGTACTTC. Translated, it gives CASNPPELGIYEQYF.

The J gene is TRBJ1-2, the V gene TRBV5-6; 8 nucleotides agree with TRBD1. The junction had 6 bases not matched to a gene; V was cut back by 2 bases and J by 0 bases. CDR1 is SGHDT and CDR2 is YYEEEE in the germline V gene. CDR3 size: 16 residues. CDR3 bases: TGTGCCAGCAGCTTTGGGACAGGCCTCTCTAACTATGGCTACACCTTC. Residues: CASSFGTGLSNYGYTF. Full variable domain (outside the CDR3, taken from reference TRBV5-6 and TRBJ1-2): DAGVTQSPTHLIKTRGQQVTLRCSPKSGHDTVSWYQQALGQGPQFIFQYYEEEERQRGNFPDRFSGHQFPNYSSELNVNALLLGDSALYLCASSFGTGLSNYGYTFGSGTRLTVV.

V is TRBV28 and J is TRBJ2-7, with 8 nucleotides matching TRBD1. J lost 5 bases, V lost 5 bases, and 11 bases had no gene match. The CDR3 length is 15 residues. CDR1 and CDR2 (germline): MDHEN, SYDVKM. For the CDR3, the DNA is TGTGCCAGCAGTCCCTTGGACAGGGCGGATAACGAGCAGTACTTC. This gives the protein CASSPLDRADNEQYF.